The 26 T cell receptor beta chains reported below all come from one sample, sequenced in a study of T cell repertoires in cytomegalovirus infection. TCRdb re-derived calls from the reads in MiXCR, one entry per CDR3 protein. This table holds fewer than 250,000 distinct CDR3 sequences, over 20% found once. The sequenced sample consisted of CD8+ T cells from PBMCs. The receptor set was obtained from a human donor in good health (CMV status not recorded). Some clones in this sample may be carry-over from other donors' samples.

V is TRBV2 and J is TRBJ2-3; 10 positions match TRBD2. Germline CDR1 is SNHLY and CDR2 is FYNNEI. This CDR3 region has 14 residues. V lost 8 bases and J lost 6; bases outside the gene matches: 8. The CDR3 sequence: CASEAAGGQDTQYF. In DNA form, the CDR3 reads TGTGCCAGCGAAGCAGCGGGGGGGCAGGATACGCAGTATTTT. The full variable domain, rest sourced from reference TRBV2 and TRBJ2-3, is EPEVTQTPSHQVTQMGQEVILRCVPISNHLYFYWYRQILGQKVEFLVSFYNNEISEKSEIFDDQFSVERPDGSNFTLKIRSTKLEDSAMYFCASEAAGGQDTQYFGPGTRLTVL.

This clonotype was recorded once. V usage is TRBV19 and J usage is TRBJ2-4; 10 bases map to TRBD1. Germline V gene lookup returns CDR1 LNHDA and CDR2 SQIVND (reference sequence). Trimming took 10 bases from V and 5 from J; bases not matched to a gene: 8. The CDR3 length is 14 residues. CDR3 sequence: CATIIGQGENIQYF. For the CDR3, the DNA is TGTGCCACCATAATCGGACAGGGGGAAAACATTCAGTACTTC.

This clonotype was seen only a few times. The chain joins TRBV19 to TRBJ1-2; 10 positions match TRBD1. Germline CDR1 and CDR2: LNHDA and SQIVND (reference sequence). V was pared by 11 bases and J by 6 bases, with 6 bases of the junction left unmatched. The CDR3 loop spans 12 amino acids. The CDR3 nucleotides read TGTGCCTCGACAGGGGGCGGAAATGGCTACACCTTC. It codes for CASTGGGNGYTF.

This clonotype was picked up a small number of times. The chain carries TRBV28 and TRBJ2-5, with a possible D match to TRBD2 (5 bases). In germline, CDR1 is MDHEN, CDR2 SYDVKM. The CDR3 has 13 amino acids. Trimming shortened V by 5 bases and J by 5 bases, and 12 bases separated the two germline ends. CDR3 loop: CASSTRGQETQYF. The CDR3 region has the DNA TGTGCCAGCAGTACTAGAGGCCAGGAGACCCAGTACTTC.

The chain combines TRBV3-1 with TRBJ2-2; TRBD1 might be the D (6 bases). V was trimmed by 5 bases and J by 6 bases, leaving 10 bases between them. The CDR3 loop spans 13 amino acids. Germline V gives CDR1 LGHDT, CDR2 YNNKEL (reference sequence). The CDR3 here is CASSTQGPGELFF. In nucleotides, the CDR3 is TGTGCCAGCAGCACACAGGGTCCCGGGGAGCTGTTTTTT. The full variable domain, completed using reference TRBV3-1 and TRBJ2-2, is DTAVSQTPKYLVTQMGNDKSIKCEQNLGHDTMYWYKQDSKKFLKIMFSYNNKELIINETVPNRFSPKSPDKAHLNLHINSLELGDSAVYFCASSTQGPGELFFGEGSRLTVL.

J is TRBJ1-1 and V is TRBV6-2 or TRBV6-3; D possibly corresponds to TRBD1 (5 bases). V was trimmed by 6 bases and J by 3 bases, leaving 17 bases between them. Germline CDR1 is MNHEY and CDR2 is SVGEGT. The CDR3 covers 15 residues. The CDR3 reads CASSQRQYVDTEAFF. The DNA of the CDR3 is TGTGCCAGCAGCCAAAGACAGTATGTGGACACTGAAGCTTTCTTT.

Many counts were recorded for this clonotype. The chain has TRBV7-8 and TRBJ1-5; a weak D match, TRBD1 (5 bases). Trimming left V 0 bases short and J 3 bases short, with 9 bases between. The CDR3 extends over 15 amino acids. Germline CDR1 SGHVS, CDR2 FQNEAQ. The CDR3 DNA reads TGTGCCAGCAGCTTAGCGGCAGGGTACAATCAGCCCCAGCATTTT. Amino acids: CASSLAAGYNQPQHF. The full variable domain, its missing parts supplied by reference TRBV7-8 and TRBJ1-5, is GAGVSQSPRYKVAKRGQDVALRCDPISGHVSLFWYQQALGQGPEFLTYFQNEAQLDKSGLPSDRFFAERPEGSVSTLKIQRTQQEDSAVYLCASSLAAGYNQPQHFGDGTRLSIL.

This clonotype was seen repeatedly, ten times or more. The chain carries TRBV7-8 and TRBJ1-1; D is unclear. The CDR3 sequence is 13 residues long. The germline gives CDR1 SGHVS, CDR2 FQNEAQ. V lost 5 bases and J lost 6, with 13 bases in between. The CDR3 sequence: CASSHGGGSEAFF. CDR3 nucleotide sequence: TGTGCCAGCAGCCACGGAGGAGGGTCTGAAGCTTTCTTT.

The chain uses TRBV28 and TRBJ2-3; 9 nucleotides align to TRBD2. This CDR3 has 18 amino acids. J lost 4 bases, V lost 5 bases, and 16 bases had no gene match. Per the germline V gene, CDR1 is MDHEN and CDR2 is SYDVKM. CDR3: CASSTHIFKRGESDTQYF. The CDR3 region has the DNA TGTGCCAGCAGTACACACATATTTAAGCGGGGGGAATCAGATACGCAGTATTTT.

The CDR3 loop is CATPGTERNTIYF. The CDR3 coding sequence is TGTGCCACCCCGGGGACGGAGAGAAACACCATATATTTT. The chain carries TRBV2 and TRBJ1-3, with D tentatively TRBD1 (5 bases). The germline CDR1 and CDR2 sequences are SNHLY and FYNNEI. CDR3 size: 13 residues. Trimming removed 10 bases at V and 5 bases at J, with 15 bases between.

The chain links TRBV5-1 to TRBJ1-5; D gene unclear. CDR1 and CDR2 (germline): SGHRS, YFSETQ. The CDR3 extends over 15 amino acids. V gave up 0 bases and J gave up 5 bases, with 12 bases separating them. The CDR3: CASSLVTGRDQPQHF. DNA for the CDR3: TGCGCCAGCAGCTTGGTGACGGGGAGGGATCAGCCCCAGCATTTT.

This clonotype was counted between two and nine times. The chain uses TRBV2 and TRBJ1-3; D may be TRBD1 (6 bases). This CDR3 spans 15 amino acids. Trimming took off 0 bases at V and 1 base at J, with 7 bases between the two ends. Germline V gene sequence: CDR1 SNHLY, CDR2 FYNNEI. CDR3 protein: CASSEADSSGNTIYF. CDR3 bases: TGTGCCAGCAGTGAAGCGGACAGTTCTGGAAACACCATATATTTT.

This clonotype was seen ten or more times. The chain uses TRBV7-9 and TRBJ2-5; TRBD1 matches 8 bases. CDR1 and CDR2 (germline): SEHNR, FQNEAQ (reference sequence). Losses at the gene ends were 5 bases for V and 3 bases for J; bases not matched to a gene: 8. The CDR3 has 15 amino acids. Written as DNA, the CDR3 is TGTGCCAGCAGCACCTTATCAGGGGGCGAAGAGACCCAGTACTTC. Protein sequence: CASSTLSGGEETQYF.

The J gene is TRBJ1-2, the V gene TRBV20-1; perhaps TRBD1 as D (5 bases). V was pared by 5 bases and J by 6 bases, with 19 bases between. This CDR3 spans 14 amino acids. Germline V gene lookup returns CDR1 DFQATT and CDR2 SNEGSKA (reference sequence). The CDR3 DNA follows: TGCAGTGCTTACGACTCCGGGACTGAGGATGGCTACACCTTC. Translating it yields CSAYDSGTEDGYTF.

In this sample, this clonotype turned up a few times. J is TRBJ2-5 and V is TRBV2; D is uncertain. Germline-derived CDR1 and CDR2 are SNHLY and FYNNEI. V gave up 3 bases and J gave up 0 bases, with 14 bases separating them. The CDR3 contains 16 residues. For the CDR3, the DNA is TGTGCCAGCAGTGATGAGTCAGCCCTACACCAAGAGACCCAGTACTTC. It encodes CASSDESALHQETQYF. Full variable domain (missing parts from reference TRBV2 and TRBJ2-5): EPEVTQTPSHQVTQMGQEVILRCVPISNHLYFYWYRQILGQKVEFLVSFYNNEISEKSEIFDDQFSVERPDGSNFTLKIRSTKLEDSAMYFCASSDESALHQETQYFGPGTRLLVL.

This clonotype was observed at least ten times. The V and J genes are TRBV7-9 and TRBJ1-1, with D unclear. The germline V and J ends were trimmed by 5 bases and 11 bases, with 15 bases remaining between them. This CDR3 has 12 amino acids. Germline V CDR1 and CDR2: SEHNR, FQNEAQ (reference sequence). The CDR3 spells CASSTSKGIAFF. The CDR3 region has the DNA TGTGCCAGCAGCACTAGTAAGGGTATCGCTTTCTTT.

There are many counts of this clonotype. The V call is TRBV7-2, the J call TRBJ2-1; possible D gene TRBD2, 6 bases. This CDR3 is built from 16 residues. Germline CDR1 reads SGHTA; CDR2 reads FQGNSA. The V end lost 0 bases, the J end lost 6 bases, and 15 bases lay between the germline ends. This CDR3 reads CASSLARAGKGNEQFF. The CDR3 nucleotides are TGTGCCAGCAGCTTAGCGCGGGCGGGGAAAGGCAATGAGCAGTTCTTC.

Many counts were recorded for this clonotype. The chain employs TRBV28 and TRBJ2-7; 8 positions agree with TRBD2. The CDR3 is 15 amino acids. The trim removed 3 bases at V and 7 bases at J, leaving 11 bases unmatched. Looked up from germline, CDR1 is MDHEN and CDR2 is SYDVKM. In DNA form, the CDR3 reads TGTGCCAGCAGTTTTAGGCGGGGGGTGATCCCTGAGCAGTACTTC. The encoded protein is CASSFRRGVIPEQYF.

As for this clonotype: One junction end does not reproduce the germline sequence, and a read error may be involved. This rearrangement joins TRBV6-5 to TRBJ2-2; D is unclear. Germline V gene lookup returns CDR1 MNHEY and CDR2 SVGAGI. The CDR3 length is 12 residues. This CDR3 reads CASSYSFGQLFF. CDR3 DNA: TGTGCCAGCAGTTACTCGTTCGGGCAGCTGTTTTTT.

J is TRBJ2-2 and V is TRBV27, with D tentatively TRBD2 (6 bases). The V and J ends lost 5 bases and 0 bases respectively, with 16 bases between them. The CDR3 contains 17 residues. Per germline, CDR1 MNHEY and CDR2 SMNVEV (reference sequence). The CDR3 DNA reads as TGTGCCAGCAGTCGAAAGGCGGGACGGGCGAACACCGGGGAGCTGTTTTTT. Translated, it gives CASSRKAGRANTGELFF.

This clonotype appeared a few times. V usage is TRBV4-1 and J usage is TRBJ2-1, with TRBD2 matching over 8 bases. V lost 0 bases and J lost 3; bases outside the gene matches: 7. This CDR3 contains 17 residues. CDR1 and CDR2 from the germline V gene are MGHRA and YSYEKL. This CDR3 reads CASSQEQRGSLYNEQFF. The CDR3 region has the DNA TGCGCCAGCAGCCAAGAGCAGCGGGGGAGCCTCTACAATGAGCAGTTCTTC.

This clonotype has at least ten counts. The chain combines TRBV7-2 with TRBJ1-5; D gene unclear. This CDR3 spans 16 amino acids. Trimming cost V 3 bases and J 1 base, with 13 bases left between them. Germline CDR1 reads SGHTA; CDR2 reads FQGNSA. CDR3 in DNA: TGTGCCAGCAGCTTTAAGGGCGTTGAGAGCAATCAGCCCCAGCATTTT. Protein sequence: CASSFKGVESNQPQHF.

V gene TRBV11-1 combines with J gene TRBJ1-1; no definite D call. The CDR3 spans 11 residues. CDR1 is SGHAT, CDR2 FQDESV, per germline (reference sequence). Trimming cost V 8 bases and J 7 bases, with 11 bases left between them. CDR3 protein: CASPRTREAFF. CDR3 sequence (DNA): TGTGCCAGCCCCCGGACGCGTGAAGCTTTCTTT. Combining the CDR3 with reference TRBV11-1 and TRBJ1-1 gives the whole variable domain EAEVAQSPRYKITEKSQAVAFWCDPISGHATLYWYRQILGQGPELLVQFQDESVVDDSQLPKDRFSAERLKGVDSTLKIQPAELGDSAMYLCASPRTREAFFGQGTRLTVV.

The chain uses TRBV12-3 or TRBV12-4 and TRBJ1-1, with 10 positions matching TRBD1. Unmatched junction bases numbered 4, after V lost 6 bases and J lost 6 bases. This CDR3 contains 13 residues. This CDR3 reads CASRVGQGAEAFF. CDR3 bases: TGTGCCAGCAGGGTAGGACAGGGGGCTGAAGCTTTCTTT.

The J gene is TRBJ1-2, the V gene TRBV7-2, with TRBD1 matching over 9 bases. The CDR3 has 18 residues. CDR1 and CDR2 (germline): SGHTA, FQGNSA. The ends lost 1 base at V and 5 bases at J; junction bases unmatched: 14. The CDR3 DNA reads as TGTGCCAGCAGCTTAGGCGCCGGGACAGGGTCAGGCGGTTATGGCTACACCTTC. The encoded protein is CASSLGAGTGSGGYGYTF.

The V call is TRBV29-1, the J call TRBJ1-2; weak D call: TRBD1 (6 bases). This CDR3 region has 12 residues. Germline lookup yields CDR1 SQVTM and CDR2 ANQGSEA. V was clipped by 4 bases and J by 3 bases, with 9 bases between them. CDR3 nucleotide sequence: TGCAGCGTTGTGGACAGCTACTATGGCTACACCTTC. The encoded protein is CSVVDSYYGYTF.